The clone carrying this TCR beta chain was counted at least ten times. The sample has other DNA sequences that encode this CDR3 too. The sequencing of unsorted PBMC DNA took place on ten immunoSEQ deep assay plates. TCRdb's table, derived via immunoSEQ multiplex PCR, lists solely in-frame clones and lacks some. The table lists some 480,000 clones, roughly 78% of them singletons. The sample comes from a study of shared clonotypes between healthy human individuals. The source material was PBMCs. The TCR originated in a woman aged 40 to 49 in good health. Some clones in this sample may be carry-over from other donors' samples.

Here the CDR3 DNA reads TGCAGCGCTGGGCGGGGAGGGGACACCGGGGAGCTGTTTTTT. It is translated as CSAGRGGDTGELFF. This chain links TRBV29-1 with TRBJ2-2, with 7 bases aligning to TRBD2. The junction had 8 bases not matched to a gene; V was cut back by 7 bases and J by 3 bases. CDR3 length: 14 residues. Germline V gene data show CDR1 as SQVTM and CDR2 as ANQGSEA.